These 11 T cell receptor beta chains originate from one sample sequenced in a study of blood T cell repertoires in COVID-19. Clones were read by immunoSEQ multiplex PCR, and TCRdb kept only the in-frame ones, dropping some. The sample carries some 140,000 clones, 80% to 90% recorded once. The sequencing sample was made of PBMCs or T cells enriched from blood (not recorded which). The receptors were sampled from a man aged 40-49 years with acute COVID-19.

The chain joins TRBV19 to TRBJ2-1, with 9 nucleotides matching TRBD1. With V trimmed by 6 bases and J by 5 bases, 5 bases remained unmatched. Germline assignment: CDR1 LNHDA and CDR2 SQIVND (reference sequence). CDR3 length equals 14 residues. For the CDR3, the DNA is TGTGCCAGTAGCCCGGGACAGGGACACAATGAGCAGTTCTTC. Its protein is CASSPGQGHNEQFF.

This chain connects TRBV19 to TRBJ1-5, with a possible D match to TRBD1 (5 bases). The length of the CDR3 is 13 residues. CDR1 is LNHDA and CDR2 is SQIVND in the germline V gene (reference sequence). The V end was cut by 5 bases, the J end by 3 bases, with 8 bases between. CDR3 residues: CASSDSFNQPQHF. In nucleotides, the CDR3 is TGTGCCAGTAGTGACAGTTTCAATCAGCCCCAGCATTTT.

In its sample, this clone was seen a few times. J is TRBJ1-1 and V is TRBV9; D may be TRBD1 (5 bases). V was trimmed by 0 bases and J by 8 bases, leaving 14 bases between them. This CDR3 is built from 14 residues. Germline CDR1 SGDLS, CDR2 YYNGEE. For the CDR3, the DNA is TGTGCCAGCAGCGTAGTGGAAGGGTGGACAGAAGCTTTCTTT. Amino acid sequence: CASSVVEGWTEAFF.

The chain employs TRBV20-1 and TRBJ2-1; 9 bases fit TRBD2. The CDR3 loop spans 11 amino acids. With 8 bases clipped from V and 8 bases from J, the junction kept 4 bases outside the gene matches. Germline CDR1 DFQATT, CDR2 SNEGSKA (reference sequence). The CDR3 here is CSPTSGHEQFF. CDR3 coding DNA: TGCAGTCCAACTAGCGGGCATGAGCAGTTCTTC.

This clone showed up just once. The rearrangement links TRBV7-3 to TRBJ2-5; D is perhaps TRBD2 (6 bases). CDR3 size: 15 residues. Trimming left V 2 bases short and J 1 base short, with 11 bases between. Germline lookup yields CDR1 SGHTA and CDR2 FQGTGA. This chain's CDR3 is CASSLYAGTQETQYF. Written as DNA, the CDR3 is TGTGCCAGCAGCTTATATGCGGGGACCCAAGAGACCCAGTACTTC.

The CDR3 nucleotides read TGTGCCTGGAGTATGACAGGGGTCCGGGGCTACACCTTC. This gives the protein CAWSMTGVRGYTF. V and J are TRBV30 and TRBJ1-2, with 8 nucleotides matching TRBD1. The CDR3 runs to 13 residues. V shed 2 bases, J shed 8 bases, and the junction held 7 bases outside the gene matches. The germline CDR1 and CDR2 sequences are GTSNPN and SVGIG (reference sequence).

The chain has TRBV28 and TRBJ2-3; 9 nucleotides line up with TRBD2. Trimming removed 2 bases from V and 3 bases from J; junction bases left unmatched: 6. Germline lookup yields CDR1 MDHEN and CDR2 SYDVKM. This CDR3 spans 16 amino acids. CDR3 amino acids: CASSLGSGSKTDTQYF. CDR3 DNA: TGTGCCAGCAGTTTAGGTAGCGGGAGTAAAACAGATACGCAGTATTTT.

The gene calls are TRBV12-3 or TRBV12-4 and TRBJ2-1; D gene ambiguous. Trimming removed 6 bases at V and 9 bases at J, with 15 bases between. This CDR3 has 13 amino acids. The CDR3 reads CASSPESSREQFF. The DNA of the CDR3 is TGTGCCAGCAGCCCCGAGTCCTCGCGTGAGCAGTTCTTC.

This chain joins TRBV6-2 or TRBV6-3 and TRBJ2-7, with no clear D. This CDR3 has 12 amino acids. V gave up 5 bases and J gave up 5 bases, with 10 bases separating them. The V gene's germline CDR1 is MNHEY and CDR2 SVGEGT. This CDR3 reads CASSPQAHEQYF. CDR3 in DNA: TGTGCCAGCAGTCCCCAGGCCCACGAGCAGTACTTC.

The chain has TRBV27 and TRBJ1-4, with TRBD1 matching over 8 bases. The CDR3 is 17 residues long. Germline V CDR1 and CDR2: MNHEY, SMNVEV (reference sequence). V gave up 3 bases and J gave up 4 bases; unmatched junction bases: 10. This chain's CDR3 is CASSLSIPGQVNEKLFF. CDR3 DNA sequence: TGTGCCAGCAGTTTGTCCATACCGGGACAGGTTAATGAAAAACTGTTTTTT. The complete variable domain, with remaining parts taken from reference TRBV27 and TRBJ1-4, reads EAQVTQNPRYLITVTGKKLTVTCSQNMNHEYMSWYRQDPGLGLRQIYYSMNVEVTDKGDVPEGYKVSRKEKRNFPLILESPSPNQTSLYFCASSLSIPGQVNEKLFFGSGTQLSVL.

CDR3: CASSQEHPTYRNEQFF. The CDR3 DNA reads TGTGCCAGCAGCCAAGAGCACCCAACCTACAGGAATGAGCAGTTCTTC. The J gene is TRBJ2-1, the V gene TRBV14; TRBD1 might be the D (5 bases). This CDR3 comprises 16 residues. Deletions cut 0 bases from V and 7 bases from J, with 16 bases between. Germline loops: CDR1 SGHDN, CDR2 FVKESK.